The 28 T cell receptor beta chains reported below all come from one sample, sequenced in a study of T cell clonality in common variable immunodeficiency. Assay used: immunoSEQ multiplex PCR; TCRdb lists only in-frame clones, some missing. Altogether fewer than 75,000 clones were found in the sample, and no singletons occur. What was sequenced was peripheral blood mononuclear cells. Receptors were obtained from a person aged 18 to 69 in good health.

This clone was detected many times. The read terminates 3 residues before the CDR3 end, so the remaining end is supplied by the germline J gene. This chain connects TRBV10-1 to TRBJ2-1; TRBD2 aligns across 12 bases. The CDR3 totals 20 residues. V trimming: 3 bases; J trimming: 0 bases; junction bases outside the gene matches: 12. Per the germline V gene, CDR1 is WNHNN and CDR2 is SYGVQD (reference sequence). The CDR3 reads CASSEHNRTSGTPSYNEQFF. The sequenced part of the CDR3 DNA is TGCGCCAGCAGTGAACATAACCGGACTAGCGGGACCCCCTCCTACAATGAG.

This clone came up many times. Coverage ceases 3 residues before the CDR3 finishes, and the germline J gene fills in the end. The chain has TRBV28 and TRBJ2-1, with TRBD2 matching over 11 bases. Germline V gene data show CDR1 as MDHEN and CDR2 as SYDVKM. CDR3 length equals 16 residues. With V trimmed by 6 bases and J by 5 bases, 9 bases remained unmatched. This CDR3 reads CASSSQSSGRNNEQFF. The covered CDR3 bases are TGTGCCAGCAGCTCCCAATCTAGCGGGAGGAACAATGAG.

This clone appeared many times. The read halts 3 residues ahead of the CDR3 end, with the missing end drawn from the germline J gene. This sequence joins TRBV19 and TRBJ2-5; D ambiguous. CDR3 length equals 11 residues. Germline V CDR1 and CDR2: LNHDA, SQIVND (reference sequence). V was shortened by 3 bases and J by 4 bases, with 3 bases between the two germline ends. This CDR3 is CASSIRETQYF. The sequenced part of the CDR3 DNA is TGTGCCAGTAGTATTCGAGAGACC.

On this clone: The DNA ends 3 residues before the CDR3 does, and the rest of the CDR3 is filled in from the germline J gene. The rearrangement joins TRBV7-6 to TRBJ2-2; D uncertain. The CDR3 loop spans 12 amino acids. CDR1 is SGHVS and CDR2 is FNYEAQ in the germline V gene. Trimming pared 5 bases from V and 7 bases from J, leaving 8 bases between. CDR3 bases read: TGTGCCAGCAGCCACCCTAACGGGGAG. Its protein product is CASSHPNGE. The full CDR3 protein is CASSHPNGELFF.

About this clone itself: The read stops 3 residues short of the end of the CDR3; the missing end is completed from the germline J gene. The chain joins TRBV5-1 to TRBJ2-7; 11 bases fit TRBD2. CDR1 SGHRS and CDR2 YFSETQ come from the germline V gene. J lost 1 base, V lost 2 bases, and 2 bases had no gene match. This CDR3 spans 15 amino acids. CDR3 bases read: TGCGCCAGCAGCTTAACTAGCGGGGGTTCCTACGAG. It is translated as CASSLTSGGSYE. The entire CDR3 sequence reads CASSLTSGGSYEQYF.

This clone appeared many times. The CDR3 end lies 3 residues beyond the end of the read and is filled in from the germline J gene. The V and J genes are TRBV2 and TRBJ1-2; D is possibly TRBD1 (6 bases). The CDR3 loop spans 13 amino acids. V dropped 6 bases and J dropped 4 bases, with 12 bases sitting between them. Germline V CDR1 and CDR2: SNHLY, FYNNEI. The CDR3 reads CASRGGASYGYTF. The covered CDR3 bases are TGTGCCAGCAGGGGGGGGGCCAGCTATGGC.

In its sample, this clone was seen many times. The read is 3 residues too short to cover the CDR3 end, so that end is filled in from the germline J gene. V usage is TRBV18 and J usage is TRBJ2-5, with TRBD2 matching 16 bases. The CDR3 loop spans 16 amino acids. In germline, CDR1 is KGHSH, CDR2 LQKENI. The trim removed 3 bases at V and 5 bases at J, leaving 3 bases unmatched. This CDR3 is CASSPGLAGGPETQYF. The CDR3 bases that were read are TGTGCCAGCTCACCGGGACTAGCGGGAGGGCCGGAGACC. Full variable domain (missing parts from reference TRBV18 and TRBJ2-5): NAGVMQNPRHLVRRRGQEARLRCSPMKGHSHVYWYRQLPEEGLKFMVYLQKENIIDESGMPKERFSAEFPKEGPSILRIQQVVRGDSAAYFCASSPGLAGGPETQYFGPGTRLLVL.

In its sample, this clone was seen many times. The DNA ends 3 residues before the CDR3 does, and the rest of the CDR3 is filled in from the germline J gene. The chain couples TRBV9 to TRBJ2-1, with no clear D. CDR1 is SGDLS and CDR2 is YYNGEE in the germline V gene. CDR3 size: 15 residues. Between the trimmed V and J ends, which lost 0 bases and 1 base, there was a span of 8 bases. The CDR3 region is CASSVGHLSYNEQFF. CDR3 DNA, as far as it was read: TGTGCCAGCAGCGTAGGACATCTATCCTACAATGAG.

This clone came up many times. The sequenced fragment ends 3 residues before the CDR3 boundary, so the rest is inferred from the germline J gene. The chain has TRBV18 and TRBJ2-1; 7 positions agree with TRBD2. From germline, CDR1 is KGHSH and CDR2 LQKENI. With 8 bases clipped from V and 3 bases from J, the junction kept 4 bases outside the gene matches. CDR3 length: 13 amino acids. The CDR3 sequence: CASLAENYNEQFF. The DNA read from the CDR3 is TGTGCCAGCCTAGCGGAAAACTACAATGAG.

Ten or more counts support this clone. The CDR3 end is not reached by the read, which stops 3 residues before it; the germline J gene fills it in. The gene calls are TRBV7-6 and TRBJ2-1, with TRBD2 identical over 10 bases. This CDR3 contains 15 residues. The germline V gene encodes CDR1 SGHVS and CDR2 FNYEAQ. J lost 9 bases, V lost 0 bases, and 5 bases had no gene match. CDR3 region: CASSLAAGGSLEQFF. CDR3 DNA (partial): TGTGCCAGCAGCTTAGCAGCGGGAGGGTCCCTTGAG. Based on the CDR3 plus reference TRBV7-6 and TRBJ2-1, the full variable domain is GAGVSQSPRYKVTKRGQDVALRCDPISGHVSLYWYRQALGQGPEFLTYFNYEAQQDKSGLPNDRFSAERPEGSISTLTIQRTEQRDSAMYRCASSLAAGGSLEQFFGPGTRLTVL.

There are many counts of this clone. The part of the CDR3 DNA that was read is TGTGCCATCAGTGAGTCCCTTGTGATTACAGGGAGGGCCACTGAA. Amino acids: CAISESLVITGRATE. The entire CDR3 protein is CAISESLVITGRATEAFF. The chain is built from TRBV10-3 and TRBJ1-1; D possibly corresponds to TRBD1 (6 bases). The read is 3 residues too short to cover the CDR3 end, so that end is filled in from the germline J gene. The ends were cut back, 0 bases at V and 4 bases at J, with 21 bases in the middle. The CDR3 length is 18 residues. Looked up from germline, CDR1 is ENHRY and CDR2 is SYGVKD.

This clone was recorded at least ten times. Coverage ceases 3 residues before the CDR3 finishes, and the germline J gene fills in the end. The chain carries TRBV5-1 and TRBJ2-7; tentative D call: TRBD1 (7 bases). The germline CDR1 and CDR2 sequences are SGHRS and YFSETQ. The CDR3 sequence is 16 residues long. The germline V and J ends were trimmed by 4 bases and 2 bases, with 19 bases remaining between them. The CDR3 DNA, read in part, is TGCGCCAGCAGCGGAGGGGGGCTCGGGACAGCCTACGAG. This sequence encodes CASSGGGLGTAYE. The whole CDR3 reads CASSGGGLGTAYEQYF. The full variable domain, in which reference TRBV5-1 and TRBJ2-7 provide the parts outside the CDR3, is KAGVTQTPRYLIKTRGQQVTLSCSPISGHRSVSWYQQTPGQGLQFLFEYFSETQRNKGNFPGRFSGRQFSNSRSEMNVSTLELGDSALYLCASSGGGLGTAYEQYFGPGTRLTVT.

There are many counts of this clone. The CDR3 is cut off 3 residues early in the read; its end comes from the germline J gene. The chain employs TRBV10-3 and TRBJ1-2; 7 nucleotides line up with TRBD1. Germline values: CDR1 ENHRY, CDR2 SYGVKD. The CDR3 runs 13 residues. The covered CDR3 bases are TGTGCCATCAAGGGTGTCAGGGGGGCCGGC. Protein sequence: CAIKGVRGAG. The whole CDR3 sequence reads CAIKGVRGAGYTF.

This clone was recorded at least ten times. The read ends 3 residues early relative to the CDR3; the germline J gene fills the gap. The V gene is TRBV19, the J gene TRBJ2-5; 8 nucleotides line up with TRBD2. Unmatched junction bases numbered 11, after V lost 3 bases and J lost 2 bases. The CDR3 length is 17 residues. Germline loops: CDR1 LNHDA, CDR2 SQIVND (reference sequence). Partial CDR3 DNA: TGTGCCAGTAGTATTTCCCACTGGGCGGGGGGACAAGAGACC. Protein: CASSISHWAGGQET. The whole CDR3 is CASSISHWAGGQETQYF.

This clone was counted many times. The read falls 3 residues short of the CDR3 end, and the missing part is taken from the germline J gene. This chain joins TRBV29-1 and TRBJ2-1; D could derive from TRBD1 or TRBD2 (5 bases each). V lost 3 bases and J 4 bases, leaving 13 bases between the germline ends. This CDR3 is 14 amino acids long. Germline-derived CDR1 and CDR2 are SQVTM and ANQGSEA. CDR3 sequence reads: CSVDGQGAYNEQFF. The sequenced CDR3 bases are TGCAGCGTTGATGGTCAGGGAGCATACAATGAG.

This clone was counted at least ten times. The CDR3 extends 3 residues past the end of the read, so its final part is completed from the germline J gene. The chain joins TRBV30 to TRBJ2-3, with 10 bases lining up with TRBD2. CDR3 size: 11 residues. The germline V gene encodes CDR1 GTSNPN and CDR2 SVGIG (reference sequence). Partial CDR3 DNA: TGTGGCCTAGCGGGAGCAGATACG. Translation: CGLAGADT. Given in full, the CDR3 is CGLAGADTQYF.

This clone was detected many times. The read comes to an end 3 residues before the CDR3 does, leaving the germline J gene to fill in the end. The chain combines TRBV6-4 with TRBJ1-1; TRBD1 matches at 7 bases. After removal of 6 bases from V and 1 base from J, the junction contained 5 bases not matched to a gene. This CDR3 is built from 14 residues. Germline-derived CDR1 and CDR2 are MRHNA and SNTAGT. CDR3 region: CASRGTDENTEAFF. The CDR3 bases that were read are TGTGCCAGCAGGGGGACAGATGAGAACACTGAA.

This clone was recorded many times. Partial CDR3 DNA: TGTGCCAGCAGCTCGGGGGGCTATGGC. Translation: CASSSGGYG. The whole CDR3 sequence reads CASSSGGYGYTF. The V gene is TRBV5-6, the J gene TRBJ1-2, with D possibly matching TRBD1 (5 bases). The CDR3 extends 3 residues past the end of the read, so its final part is completed from the germline J gene. V shed 3 bases and J shed 4 bases, with 7 bases lying between them. This CDR3 is 12 amino acids long. Germline lookup yields CDR1 SGHDT and CDR2 YYEEEE.

This clone was found many times. From the germline J gene comes the end of the CDR3, since the read stops 3 residues before it. V gene TRBV6-2 or TRBV6-3 combines with J gene TRBJ1-5, with TRBD1 as a possible D gene (6 bases). The V and J ends lost 6 bases and 2 bases respectively, with 11 bases between them. This CDR3 is built from 14 residues. The germline V gene encodes CDR1 MNHEY and CDR2 SVGEGT. The CDR3 sequence is CASRGGIGNQPQHF. The covered CDR3 bases are TGTGCCAGCAGAGGGGGAATTGGCAATCAGCCC.

This clone was seen ten or more times. The read ends 3 residues early relative to the CDR3; the germline J gene fills the gap. This chain connects TRBV18 to TRBJ1-4; TRBD1 might be the D (6 bases). Germline V lookup: CDR1 KGHSH, CDR2 LQKENI. V shed 3 bases and J shed 4 bases, with 12 bases lying between them. The CDR3 length is 15 residues. CDR3 protein: CASSPNRALNEKLFF. CDR3 DNA, as far as it was read: TGTGCCAGCTCACCTAACAGGGCCCTTAATGAAAAA.

The table lists this clone with many counts. The CDR3 goes on 3 residues after the read ends, and that part is filled in from the germline J gene. V is TRBV20-1 and J is TRBJ2-2; TRBD1 matches at 7 bases. The CDR3 runs 14 residues. In germline, CDR1 is DFQATT, CDR2 SNEGSKA (reference sequence). CDR3 DNA, as far as it was read: TGCAGTGCCGGTCCAGGGGGTTCCTATGAAAAG. Protein sequence: CSAGPGGSYEK. The entire CDR3 is CSAGPGGSYEKLFF.

This clone occurred many times. The sequenced fragment ends 3 residues before the CDR3 boundary, so the rest is inferred from the germline J gene. The chain is built from TRBV7-3 and TRBJ1-1; D is possibly TRBD1 (5 bases). V lost 1 base to trimming and J lost 0 bases, with 12 bases between them. The CDR3 consists of 16 residues. Germline values: CDR1 SGHTA, CDR2 FQGTGA. The CDR3 loop reads CASSLIQGAVNTEAFF. The sequenced CDR3 bases are TGTGCCAGCAGCTTAATTCAAGGGGCGGTGAACACTGAA.

This clone was seen a handful of times. Coverage ceases 3 residues before the CDR3 finishes, and the germline J gene fills in the end. This sequence joins TRBV19 and TRBJ2-2, with TRBD1 matching 7 bases. The trim removed 5 bases at V and 1 base at J, leaving 4 bases unmatched. The germline V gene encodes CDR1 LNHDA and CDR2 SQIVND (reference sequence). The CDR3 runs to 15 residues. CDR3 DNA, as far as it was read: TGTGCCAGTAGTGCCCGACAGGGGAACACCGGGGAG. This encodes CASSARQGNTGE. The CDR3 in full is CASSARQGNTGELFF.

This clone was seen at least ten times. The read gets to within 3 residues of the CDR3 end, and the germline J gene fills in the rest. This chain joins TRBV19 and TRBJ2-2; 10 bases fit TRBD2. After removal of 3 bases from V and 7 bases from J, the junction contained 5 bases not matched to a gene. This CDR3 comprises 15 residues. Germline V gene sequence: CDR1 LNHDA, CDR2 SQIVND (reference sequence). This CDR3 reads CASSMLAGAVGELFF. The DNA read from the CDR3 is TGTGCCAGTAGTATGCTAGCGGGAGCGGTCGGGGAG.

In the case of this clone: The read ends 3 residues before the CDR3 terminus; that terminus is restored from the germline J gene. The chain is built from TRBV19 and TRBJ1-1; TRBD1 is a possible D gene (5 bases). With 9 bases removed from V and 4 bases from J, the gap between germline ends came to 18 bases. The germline CDR1 and CDR2 sequences are LNHDA and SQIVND (reference sequence). The CDR3 consists of 14 residues. Incomplete CDR3 DNA: TGTGCCAGCAACCGGGGGGAGGTACGCACTGAA. Its translation is CASNRGEVRTE. The full CDR3 is CASNRGEVRTEAFF.

The table lists this clone with many counts. The read ends 3 residues early relative to the CDR3; the germline J gene fills the gap. J is TRBJ1-3 and V is TRBV20-1, with D possibly TRBD1 on 6 matching bases. Between the trimmed V and J ends, which lost 5 bases and 0 bases, there was a span of 11 bases. This CDR3 has 14 residues. Germline values: CDR1 DFQATT, CDR2 SNEGSKA (reference sequence). The CDR3 region is CSAAPDSSGNTIYF. The DNA read from the CDR3 is TGCAGTGCTGCCCCGGACAGCTCTGGAAACACC.

This clone has a count of ten or more. The CDR3 is cut off 3 residues early in the read; its end comes from the germline J gene. The chain combines TRBV2 with TRBJ2-5; 9 positions match TRBD1. Germline V gives CDR1 SNHLY, CDR2 FYNNEI. The CDR3 totals 16 residues. The ends lost 10 bases at V and 1 base at J; junction bases unmatched: 13. CDR3 region: CAMRAYGQGPQETQYF. The CDR3 bases that were read are TGTGCCATGCGAGCCTACGGACAGGGGCCCCAAGAGACC.

In this sample, this clone turned up many times. The CDR3 end lies 3 residues beyond the end of the read and is filled in from the germline J gene. V and J are TRBV20-1 and TRBJ1-6; D unresolved. Germline values: CDR1 DFQATT, CDR2 SNEGSKA (reference sequence). V was trimmed by 3 bases and J by 7 bases, leaving 10 bases between them. The CDR3 contains 13 residues. CDR3 DNA (partial): TGCAGTGCTAGGGCCAATACGAATTCACCC. Its protein is CSARANTNSP. The whole CDR3 is CSARANTNSPLHF.